The present T cell receptor beta chain was sequenced within a study of cytomegalovirus exposure and HLA in healthy donors. Broader study findings: A later analysis showed TCR association rates differing by HLA locus, peaking at DRB1 and lowest at HLA-C. A later analysis found common viral pathogens apparently linked to several of the most significant clusters. HLA-A and HLA-B allele assignments for most subjects were reportedly predicted accurately using TCR beta sequences.

The PCR made use of 60 Vbeta and 13 Jbeta primers. The data were produced by immunoSEQ multiplex PCR, yet TCRdb's version contains in-frame clones alone and is incomplete. Seen here are under 150,000 clones, around 77% observed once, and the top ten hold 4.9%. Note on this clone: Its specificity is not known.

V lost 2 bases to trimming and J lost 6 bases, with 19 bases between them. The V gene's germline CDR1 is MNHNY and CDR2 SVGAGI (reference sequence). This CDR3 is 16 amino acids long. Everyone who donated was a healthy bone marrow donor. The TCR originated in a woman aged 50 to 60 in good health and CMV-seronegative. The chain links TRBV6-6 to TRBJ1-1, with D maybe TRBD1 (6 bases). The material sequenced was PBMCs. DNA for the CDR3: TGTGCCAGCAGTTACGAAGTGTCAGGGGTATTGGCTGAAGCTTTCTTT. Its translation is CASSYEVSGVLAEAFF.